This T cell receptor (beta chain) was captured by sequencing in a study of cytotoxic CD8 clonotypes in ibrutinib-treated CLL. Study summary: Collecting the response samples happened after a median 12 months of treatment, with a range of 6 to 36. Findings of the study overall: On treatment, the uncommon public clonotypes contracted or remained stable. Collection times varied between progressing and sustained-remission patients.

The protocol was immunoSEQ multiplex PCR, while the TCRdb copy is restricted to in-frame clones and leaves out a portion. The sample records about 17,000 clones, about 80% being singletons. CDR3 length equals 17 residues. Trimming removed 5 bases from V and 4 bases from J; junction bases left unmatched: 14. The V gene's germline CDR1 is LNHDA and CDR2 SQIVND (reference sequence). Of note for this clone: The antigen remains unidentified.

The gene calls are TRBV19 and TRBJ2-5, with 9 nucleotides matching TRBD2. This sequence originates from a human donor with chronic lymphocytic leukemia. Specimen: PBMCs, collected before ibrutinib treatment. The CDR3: CASSQPRTSDTLETQYF. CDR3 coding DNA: TGTGCCAGTAGTCAGCCTCGGACTAGCGATACCCTAGAGACCCAGTACTTC.